A single sample is the source of the 14 T cell receptor beta chains below, sequenced in a study of T cell responses to AZD1222 COVID-19 vaccine. Sequencing used immunoSEQ multiplex PCR; TCRdb keeps in-frame clones, though not all of them. The sample gives about 120,000 clones, about nine tenths of which show up once; roughly 7.9% is in the top ten. The sequenced sample was peripheral blood, obtained 28 days after the second AZD1222 dose. Receptor source: an adult who received the AZD1222 COVID-19 vaccine.

V usage is TRBV11-2 and J usage is TRBJ1-6; tentatively, D is TRBD1 (6 bases). The CDR3 has 16 amino acids. Between the trimmed V and J ends, which lost 0 bases and 6 bases, there was a span of 12 bases. In germline, CDR1 is SGHAT, CDR2 FQNNGV. In DNA, the CDR3 is TGTGCCAGCAGCTTAGATCCAGGGGTTGGTAATTCACCCCTCCACTTT. This codes for CASSLDPGVGNSPLHF.

The V and J genes are TRBV5-4 and TRBJ2-7; 8 bases are a match to TRBD1. CDR3 size: 14 residues. Per germline, CDR1 SGHNT and CDR2 YYREEE (reference sequence). Unmatched junction bases numbered 2, after V lost 0 bases and J lost 3 bases. The CDR3 protein is CASSLGQGIYEQYF. DNA for the CDR3: TGTGCCAGCAGCTTGGGACAGGGGATCTACGAGCAGTACTTC.

The V and J genes are TRBV25-1 and TRBJ1-1; D perhaps matches TRBD1 (5 bases). The V gene lost 3 bases and the J gene lost 7 bases, with 12 bases spanning the gap. This CDR3 has 13 residues. The germline CDR1 and CDR2 sequences are MGHDK and SYGVNS. The CDR3 DNA follows: TGTGCCAGCAGTGATTTAATTGGGGGTGAAGCTTTCTTT. Protein sequence: CASSDLIGGEAFF.

The chain has TRBV6-4 and TRBJ1-2; possibly TRBD1 for D (5 bases). The V gene lost 3 bases and the J gene lost 8 bases, with 16 bases spanning the gap. This CDR3 region has 14 residues. Germline V gene lookup returns CDR1 MRHNA and CDR2 SNTAGT. The CDR3 sequence: CASSDGTRGEGYTF. In DNA, the CDR3 is TGTGCCAGCAGTGATGGGACTCGTGGGGAAGGCTACACCTTC.

This clone turned up a few times. The chain has TRBV5-1 and TRBJ2-3; D unresolved. The V gene's germline CDR1 is SGHRS and CDR2 YFSETQ. V was clipped by 4 bases and J by 1 base, with 16 bases between them. The CDR3 totals 16 residues. This CDR3 reads CASSKEDRWGTDTQYF. The CDR3 DNA reads as TGCGCCAGCAGCAAGGAAGACCGGTGGGGCACAGATACGCAGTATTTT.

This sequence joins TRBV11-3 and TRBJ1-1; D not resolved. The V gene's germline CDR1 is SGHNT and CDR2 YENEEA. The CDR3 spans 13 residues. V was shortened by 0 bases and J by 1 base, with 3 bases between the two germline ends. The DNA of the CDR3 is TGTGCCAGCAGCTTAGATTGGAACACTGAAGCTTTCTTT. It encodes CASSLDWNTEAFF.

The chain links TRBV11-3 to TRBJ2-1; 7 bases are shared with TRBD1. Germline V gives CDR1 SGHNT, CDR2 YENEEA. The CDR3 spans 17 residues. V dropped 4 bases and J dropped 8; count of bases not matched to a gene: 17. The chain's CDR3 is CASSSGTAVVGYDEQFF. The CDR3 DNA sequence: TGTGCCAGCAGCTCCGGGACAGCGGTTGTTGGGTACGATGAGCAGTTCTTC.

The V and J genes are TRBV28 and TRBJ2-7, with 7 bases identical to TRBD2. Germline CDR1 is MDHEN and CDR2 is SYDVKM. Trimming took 3 bases from V and 4 from J; bases not matched to a gene: 9. The CDR3 loop spans 15 amino acids. The CDR3 sequence is CASSFSTGTKYEQYF. Here the CDR3 DNA reads TGTGCCAGCAGTTTTTCTACCGGGACTAAATACGAGCAGTACTTC.

The count of this clone is one. The chain recombines TRBV5-1 with TRBJ2-7, with D tentatively TRBD1 or TRBD2 (5 bases each). The CDR3 spans 15 residues. The germline CDR1 and CDR2 sequences are SGHRS and YFSETQ. The V and J ends lost 0 bases and 3 bases respectively, with 13 bases between them. The CDR3 DNA reads as TGCGCCAGCAGCTTGGCCCCCGGGACGGACTACGAGCAGTACTTC. Protein sequence: CASSLAPGTDYEQYF.

For the CDR3, the DNA is TGTGCCAGCAGCTTAGACGGGAGGGCCAGCAATGAGCAGTTCTTC. Protein: CASSLDGRASNEQFF. The V gene is TRBV7-2, the J gene TRBJ2-1, with 8 bases lining up with TRBD2. The CDR3 is 15 amino acids. V shed 1 base, J shed 6 bases, and the junction held 5 bases outside the gene matches. From germline, CDR1 is SGHTA and CDR2 FQGNSA.

Notes on this clone: A read error may produce the germline difference seen at one junction end. V usage is TRBV7-7 and J usage is TRBJ1-3; 9 positions agree with TRBD1. The CDR3 is made up of 15 amino acids. Germline lookup yields CDR1 SSHAT and CDR2 FNYEAQ (reference sequence). The CDR3 spells CASSPDRGFGNTIYF. The CDR3 DNA reads TGTGCTAGCAGCCCCGACAGGGGGTTTGGAAACACCATATATTTT.

V usage is TRBV7-2 and J usage is TRBJ2-3; unclear D gene. V was shortened by 3 bases and J by 1 base, with 8 bases between the two germline ends. There are 14 residues in the CDR3. CDR1 and CDR2 (germline): SGHTA, FQGNSA. DNA for the CDR3: TGTGCCAGCAGCTTTGACGGGCGCACAGATACGCAGTATTTT. Amino acid sequence: CASSFDGRTDTQYF.

The V gene is TRBV9, the J gene TRBJ2-1, with a possible D match to TRBD2 (6 bases). CDR3 length: 15 residues. Germline V lookup: CDR1 SGDLS, CDR2 YYNGEE. Trimming left V 0 bases short and J 0 bases short, with 7 bases between. The CDR3 sequence is CASSVGGASYNEQFF. The CDR3 DNA reads as TGTGCCAGCAGCGTAGGCGGGGCCTCCTACAATGAGCAGTTCTTC.

The chain links TRBV28 to TRBJ2-2, with D tentatively TRBD1 or TRBD2 (5 bases each). Trimming removed 8 bases from V and 0 bases from J, with 19 bases in between. The CDR3 has 17 amino acids. CDR1 is MDHEN, CDR2 SYDVKM, per germline. CDR3 DNA sequence: TGTGCCAGCGCCGAGACCGGGGCCAGCGCGAACACCGGGGAGCTGTTTTTT. It is translated as CASAETGASANTGELFF.